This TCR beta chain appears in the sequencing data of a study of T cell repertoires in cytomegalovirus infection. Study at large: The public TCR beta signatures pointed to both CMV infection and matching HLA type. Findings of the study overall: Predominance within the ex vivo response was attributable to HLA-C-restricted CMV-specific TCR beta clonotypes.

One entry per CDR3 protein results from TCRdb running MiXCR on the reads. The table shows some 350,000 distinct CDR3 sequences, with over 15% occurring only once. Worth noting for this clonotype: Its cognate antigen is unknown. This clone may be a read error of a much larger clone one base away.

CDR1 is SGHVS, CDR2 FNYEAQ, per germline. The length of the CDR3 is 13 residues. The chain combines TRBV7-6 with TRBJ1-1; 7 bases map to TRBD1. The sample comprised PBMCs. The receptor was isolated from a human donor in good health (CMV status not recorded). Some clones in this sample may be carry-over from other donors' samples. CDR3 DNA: TGTGCCAGCCGAAAGGGGGCGAACACTGACGCTTTCTTT. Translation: CASRKGANTDAFF.